These 13 T cell receptor beta chains share one sample of origin, sequenced in a study of T cell responses to AZD1222 COVID-19 vaccine. Profiling relied on immunoSEQ multiplex PCR, and the TCRdb table lists in-frame clones only, not all of them. This sample carries around 200,000 clones, approximately 90% of them seen once, and the ten largest clones take roughly 0.98%. Specimen: peripheral blood, collected on day 0 of AZD1222 vaccination. All receptors derive from an adult in good health.

The chain uses TRBV5-4 and TRBJ2-5; 11 bases match TRBD2. In germline, CDR1 is SGHNT, CDR2 YYREEE (reference sequence). J gave up 2 bases and V 4 bases, and 7 bases lay outside the gene matches. The CDR3 sequence is 16 residues long. CDR3: CASSVGTSGFQETQYF. CDR3 nucleotides: TGTGCCAGCAGCGTCGGGACTAGCGGTTTTCAAGAGACCCAGTACTTC.

This chain connects TRBV13 to TRBJ1-1, with a weak D call TRBD1 (6 bases). With 3 bases removed from V and 4 bases from J, the gap between germline ends came to 12 bases. CDR1 is PRHDT, CDR2 FYEKMQ, per germline (reference sequence). The CDR3 covers 14 residues. DNA for the CDR3: TGTGCCAGCAGCTTTCAGGGGTTGCCCACTGAAGCTTTCTTT. Its translation: CASSFQGLPTEAFF. Together with reference TRBV13 and TRBJ1-1, the CDR3 gives the full variable domain: AAGVIQSPRHLIKEKRETATLKCYPIPRHDTVYWYQQGPGQDPQFLISFYEKMQSDKGSIPDRFSAQQFSDYHSELNMSSLELGDSALYFCASSFQGLPTEAFFGQGTRLTVV.

This chain connects TRBV5-6 to TRBJ2-1; 11 bases align to TRBD2. Germline V lookup: CDR1 SGHDT, CDR2 YYEEEE. The CDR3 length is 16 residues. Unmatched junction bases numbered 10, after V lost 4 bases and J lost 7 bases. The DNA of the CDR3 is TGTGCCAGCAGCATCCAACTAGCGGGAGTGGGTAATGAGCAGTTCTTC. It translates to CASSIQLAGVGNEQFF.

The chain couples TRBV5-4 to TRBJ2-7; tentative D call: TRBD1 (5 bases). The length of the CDR3 is 14 residues. In germline, CDR1 is SGHNT, CDR2 YYREEE (reference sequence). The V gene lost 3 bases and the J gene lost 5 bases, with 15 bases spanning the gap. The CDR3 coding sequence is TGTGCCAGCAGCTCAGGGCCCCGTATACACGAGCAGTACTTC. Translated: CASSSGPRIHEQYF. The full variable domain, rest sourced from reference TRBV5-4 and TRBJ2-7, is ETGVTQSPTHLIKTRGQQVTLRCSSQSGHNTVSWYQQALGQGPQFIFQYYREEENGRGNFPPRFSGLQFPNYSSELNVNALELDDSALYLCASSSGPRIHEQYFGPGTRLTVT.

The chain links TRBV14 to TRBJ2-5; 7 bases are shared with TRBD1. Losses at the gene ends were 2 bases for V and 1 base for J; bases not matched to a gene: 16. Germline V lookup: CDR1 SGHDN, CDR2 FVKESK. This CDR3 has 19 residues. CDR3: CASSQYTYRGQRVQETQYF. CDR3 sequence (DNA): TGTGCCAGCAGCCAATATACCTACCGGGGACAGAGGGTCCAAGAGACCCAGTACTTC.

The chain recombines TRBV3-1 (or the pseudogene TRBV3-2) with TRBJ2-2; 7 positions match TRBD2. With V trimmed by 3 bases and J by 8 bases, 12 bases remained unmatched. CDR1 LGHDT and CDR2 YNNKEL come from the germline V gene (reference sequence). The CDR3 covers 16 residues. CDR3 protein: CASSQWEGLPSGELFF. The CDR3, as DNA: TGTGCCAGCAGCCAGTGGGAGGGTCTCCCGTCAGGGGAGCTGTTTTTT.

The chain couples TRBV6-5 to TRBJ1-1; D not certain. Looked up from germline, CDR1 is MNHEY and CDR2 is SVGAGI. The V end was cut by 8 bases, the J end by 0 bases, with 10 bases between. This CDR3 comprises 13 residues. CDR3 amino acids: CASARKMNTEAFF. The CDR3 nucleotides read TGTGCCAGCGCAAGGAAGATGAACACTGAAGCTTTCTTT.

The genes are TRBV6-1 and TRBJ1-5, with D hard to call. Trimming cost V 3 bases and J 9 bases, with 12 bases left between them. The CDR3 runs to 13 residues. The germline CDR1 and CDR2 sequences are MNHNS and SASEGT. The CDR3 here is CASSEPDGRPQHF. CDR3 in DNA: TGTGCCAGCAGTGAGCCGGACGGGAGGCCCCAGCATTTT.

The chain combines TRBV27 with TRBJ2-7; 8 nucleotides align to TRBD1. The CDR3 contains 15 residues. Germline V gene sequence: CDR1 MNHEY, CDR2 SMNVEV (reference sequence). With 6 bases clipped from V and 6 bases from J, the junction kept 13 bases outside the gene matches. CDR3 sequence reads: CASRTKQGDVGEQYF. CDR3 nucleotides: TGTGCCAGCAGAACCAAACAGGGGGACGTAGGCGAGCAGTACTTC.

The chain couples TRBV21-1 to TRBJ2-2; the table calls TRBD1, which could not be checked here. TRBV21-1 constitutes a pseudogene. This CDR3 has 15 amino acids. The CDR3 sequence: CASEETGGDTGELFF. The CDR3 DNA reads as TGTGCCAGCGAGGAGACAGGGGGCGACACCGGGGAGCTGTTTTTT.

This clone was found a few times. The chain has TRBV24-1 and TRBJ2-7, with a tentative D call TRBD2 (5 bases). The CDR3 length is 14 residues. The V end was cut by 5 bases, the J end by 1 base, with 11 bases between. The germline CDR1 and CDR2 sequences are KGHDR and SFDVKD. Here the CDR3 DNA reads TGTGCCACCAGTGCCACGGGGTCTTCCTACGAGCAGTACTTC. Residues: CATSATGSSYEQYF.

V usage is TRBV5-1 and J usage is TRBJ2-5, with TRBD2 as a possible D gene (5 bases). The CDR3 extends over 16 amino acids. The germline gives CDR1 SGHRS, CDR2 YFSETQ. Trimming left V 0 bases short and J 9 bases short, with 21 bases between. CDR3 sequence (DNA): TGCGCCAGCAGCTTGGGGTCAGGCTGGGAGCGTGAGGCCCAGTACTTC. Its translation: CASSLGSGWEREAQYF.

The sample holds one count of this clone. The chain employs TRBV5-1 and TRBJ2-3; 11 bases align to TRBD2. After removal of 4 bases from V and 2 bases from J, the junction contained 12 bases not matched to a gene. The CDR3 spans 18 residues. CDR1 SGHRS and CDR2 YFSETQ come from the germline V gene. The chain's CDR3 is CASSLRSSGRGVTDTQYF. CDR3 nucleotides: TGCGCCAGCAGCCTTCGGAGTAGCGGGAGGGGGGTCACAGATACGCAGTATTTT.